This T cell receptor beta chain derives from a study of Graves' ophthalmopathy and Graves' hyperthyroidism. V was shortened by 3 bases and J by 2 bases, with 10 bases between the two germline ends. The V gene's germline CDR1 is LNHNV and CDR2 YYDKDF (reference sequence). The CDR3 consists of 14 residues. The authors amplified TCR beta CDR3 regions, and they did so from RNA transcripts for repertoire sequencing. Following a first-round RT-PCR that used HTBI primers, a second-round multiplex PCR was carried out. TCRdb called the multiplex PCR reads again in MiXCR, with one record for every CDR3 protein. Of 600,000 to 650,000 distinct CDR3 sequences listed, about a fifth were seen once; the top ten hold roughly 6.9%. This clonotype was seen at least ten times.

The receptor comes from a woman under 30 with stable Graves' hyperthyroidism. Some clones in this sample may be carry-over from other donors' samples. The chain joins TRBV15 to TRBJ2-5; D perhaps matches TRBD1 (6 bases). What was sequenced was peripheral blood. CDR3 region: CATSRATGQETQYF. DNA for the CDR3: TGTGCCACCAGCAGGGCTACAGGGCAAGAGACCCAGTACTTC.